This T cell receptor beta chain emerged from a study of shared clonotypes between healthy human individuals. Germline V lookup: CDR1 MDHEN, CDR2 SYDVKM. The CDR3 is 14 residues long. Germline trimming cut 7 bases from V and 3 bases from J; bases unmatched to any gene: 9. Sequenced by immunoSEQ multiplex PCR; TCRdb stores in-frame clones only, minus some. Among around 2.3 million clones listed, more than 90% were seen once. The receptor's source is a man younger than 35 in good health. The chain joins TRBV28 to TRBJ2-7; 7 nucleotides line up with TRBD2. The sequencing sample was made of naive CD4+ T cells sorted from blood. Specified subset: CD45RA+ positively selected. CDR3 protein: CASNGGRGVYEQYF. The CDR3 bases are TGTGCCAGCAATGGTGGCCGGGGGGTCTACGAGCAGTACTTC. The complete variable domain, with remaining parts taken from reference TRBV28 and TRBJ2-7, reads DVKVTQSSRYLVKRTGEKVFLECVQDMDHENMFWYRQDPGLGLRLIYFSYDVKMKEKGDIPEGYSVSREKKERFSLILESASTNQTSMYLCASNGGRGVYEQYFGPGTRLTVT.